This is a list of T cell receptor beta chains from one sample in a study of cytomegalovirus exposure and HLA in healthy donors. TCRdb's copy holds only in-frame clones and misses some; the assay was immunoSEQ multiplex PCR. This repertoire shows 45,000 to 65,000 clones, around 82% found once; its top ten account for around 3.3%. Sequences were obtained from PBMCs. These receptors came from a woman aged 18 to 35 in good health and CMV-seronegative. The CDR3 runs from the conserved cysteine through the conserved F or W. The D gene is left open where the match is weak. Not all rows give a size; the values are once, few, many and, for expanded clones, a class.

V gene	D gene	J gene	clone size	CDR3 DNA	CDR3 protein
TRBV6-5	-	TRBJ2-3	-	TGTGCCAGCAGCCCACAGGGCTTTACAGATACGCAGTATTTT	CASSPQGFTDTQYF
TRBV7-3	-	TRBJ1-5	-	TGTGCCAGCAGCTTACCAAATCAGCCCCAGCATTTT	CASSLPNQPQHF
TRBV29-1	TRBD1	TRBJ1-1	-	TGCAGCGCAGAGGGACAGACGAACACTGAAGCTTTCTTT	CSAEGQTNTEAFF
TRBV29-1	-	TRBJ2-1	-	TGCAGCGTTGTTGGGGGGAGCTCCTACAATGAGCAGTTCTTC	CSVVGGSSYNEQFF
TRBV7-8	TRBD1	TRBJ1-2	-	TGTGCCAGCAGCGAGTACAGGGGGGACTATGGCTACACCTTC	CASSEYRGDYGYTF
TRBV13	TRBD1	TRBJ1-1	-	TGTGCCAGCAGCGCCCCGGTGGGACAGGGTAACGGGTGGGACACTGAAGCTTTCTTT	CASSAPVGQGNGWDTEAFF
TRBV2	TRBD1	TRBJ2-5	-	TGTGCCAGGACCCTACAGGGGAGCCAAGAGACCCAGTACTTC	CARTLQGSQETQYF
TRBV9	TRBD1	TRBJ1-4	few	TGTGCCAGCAGCGTCGAGACAGGGATTAATGAAAAACTGTTTTTT	CASSVETGINEKLFF
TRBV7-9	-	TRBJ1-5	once	TGTGCCAGCAGCTTAAGTAAGCAGGGTACATTTCTGAGCAATCAGCCCCAGCATTTT	CASSLSKQGTFLSNQPQHF
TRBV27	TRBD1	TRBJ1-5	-	TGTGCCAGCAGTTCGGGGACAGGATATCAGCCCCAGCATTTT	CASSSGTGYQPQHF
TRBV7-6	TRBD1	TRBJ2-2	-	TGTGCCAGCAGCCTACTTAACAGGGGCCCCAACACCGGGGAGCTGTTTTTT	CASSLLNRGPNTGELFF
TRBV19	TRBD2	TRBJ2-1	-	TGTGCCCGCCTGGCGGGCGGGAGGCCCCCGCCATCATGGAATGAGCAGTTCTTC	CARLAGGRPPPSWNEQFF
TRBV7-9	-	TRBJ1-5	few	TGTGCCAGCAGCCCTTTTGGCAATCAGCCCCAGCATTTT	CASSPFGNQPQHF
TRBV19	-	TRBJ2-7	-	TGTGCCAGTAGTGCGGGTTACGAGCAGTACTTC	CASSAGYEQYF
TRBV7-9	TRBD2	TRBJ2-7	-	TGTGCCAGCAGCGAGCCCGGGACTAGCGGAAACTACGAGCAGTACTTC	CASSEPGTSGNYEQYF
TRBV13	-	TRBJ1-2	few	TGTGCCAGCAGCTTCAAGGACAGATCTTATGGCTACACCTTC	CASSFKDRSYGYTF
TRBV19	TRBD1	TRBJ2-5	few	TGTGCCAGTAGTATCCCGGGACAGGGGGCGGAGACCCAGTACTTC	CASSIPGQGAETQYF
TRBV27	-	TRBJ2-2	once	TGTGCCAGCAGACCCCAGGGTCTCAACACCGGGGAGCTGTTTTTT	CASRPQGLNTGELFF
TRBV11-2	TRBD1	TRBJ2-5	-	TGTGCCAGCAGCCTTGGGGCAGGGGGCCAAGAGACCCAGTACTTC	CASSLGAGGQETQYF
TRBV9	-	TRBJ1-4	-	TGTGCCAGCAGCCGGGGGGGCGCGACTAATGAAAAATTGTTTTTT	CASSRGGATNEKLFF
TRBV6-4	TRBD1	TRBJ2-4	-	TGTGCCAGCAGCCAACAGGGGGATGGCAAAAACAGTCAGTACTTC	CASSQQGDGKNSQYF
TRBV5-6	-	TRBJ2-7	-	TGTGCCAGCAGCTTGGGCAGGTCCACCTACGAGCAGTACTTC	CASSLGRSTYEQYF
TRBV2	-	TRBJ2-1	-	TGTGCCAGCAGGAGAGACACCGACAATGAGCAGTTCTTC	CASRRDTDNEQFF
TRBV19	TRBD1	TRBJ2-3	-	TGTGCCAGTAGTATAACAGGGGGAGATACGCAGTATTTT	CASSITGGDTQYF
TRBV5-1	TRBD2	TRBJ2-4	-	TGCGCCAGCAGACCCGGACTAGCGTTGAACATTCAGTACTTC	CASRPGLALNIQYF
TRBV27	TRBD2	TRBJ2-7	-	TGTGCCAGCAGTTTATTTGCGGGAGTAGGCGAGCAGTACTTC	CASSLFAGVGEQYF
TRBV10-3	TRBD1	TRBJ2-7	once	TGTGCCATCAGCAGCCGACAGGGCTCCTCCTACGAGCAGTACTTC	CAISSRQGSSYEQYF
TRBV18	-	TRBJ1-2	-	TGTGCCAGCTCATCTGGGACAACCTATGGCTACACCTTC	CASSSGTTYGYTF
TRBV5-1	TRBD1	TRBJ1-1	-	TGCGCCAGCAGCCAGACAGGGAGGAACACTGAAGCTTTCTTT	CASSQTGRNTEAFF
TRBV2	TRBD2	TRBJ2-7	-	TGTGCCAGCACCAGGGAGGGCTACGAGCAGTACTTC	CASTREGYEQYF
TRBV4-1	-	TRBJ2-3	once	TGCGCCAGCAGCCAAGGGAAGGGAGCGCGCTCAGATACGCAGTATTTT	CASSQGKGARSDTQYF
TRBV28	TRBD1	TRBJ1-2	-	TGTGCCAGCAGTTCCAACAGGGGTGGCTACACCTTC	CASSSNRGGYTF
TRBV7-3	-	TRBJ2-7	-	TGTGCCAGCAGCTTAAAGAACGGACAGCGAAGAGAGCAGTACTTC	CASSLKNGQRREQYF
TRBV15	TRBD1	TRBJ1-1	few	TGTGCCACCAGCAGAGAAGGGGACAGGGGGCTGAACACTGAAGCTTTCTTT	CATSREGDRGLNTEAFF
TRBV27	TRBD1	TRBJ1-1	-	TGTGCCAGCAGTTCACGACAGGGGCCGGACACTGAAGCTTTCTTT	CASSSRQGPDTEAFF
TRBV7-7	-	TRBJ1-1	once	TGTGCTAGCAGCCCCAGGGATGTGACTGAAGCTTTCTTT	CASSPRDVTEAFF
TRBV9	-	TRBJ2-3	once	TGTGCCAGCAGTACAGGCGTGGGCACAGATACGCAGTATTTT	CASSTGVGTDTQYF
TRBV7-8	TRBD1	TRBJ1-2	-	TGTGCCAGCAGCGCGGACAGGGTGGGCCCTAACTATGGCTACACCTTC	CASSADRVGPNYGYTF
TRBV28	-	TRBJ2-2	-	TGTGCCAGCAGTTTTGGCCAGGCCTTCGGCACCGGGGAGCTGTTTTTT	CASSFGQAFGTGELFF
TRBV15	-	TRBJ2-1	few	TGTGCCACCAGCAGAGATAGGAGGTTCAATGAGCAGTTCTTC	CATSRDRRFNEQFF
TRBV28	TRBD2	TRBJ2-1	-	TGTGCCAGCAGCGTCGGACTAGCGGGGTACAATGAGCAGTTCTTC	CASSVGLAGYNEQFF
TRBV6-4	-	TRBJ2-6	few	TGTGCCAGCAGTGACCCACGCTCTGGGGCCAACGGCCTGACTTTC	CASSDPRSGANGLTF
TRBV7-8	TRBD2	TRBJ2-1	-	TGTGCCAGCAGCCCGTTAGCGGGCCCTGGTAATGAGCAGTTCTTC	CASSPLAGPGNEQFF
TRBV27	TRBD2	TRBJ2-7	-	TGTGCCAGCAGTTTATCGCGTAGCGGGGGGACCGAGCAGTACTTC	CASSLSRSGGTEQYF
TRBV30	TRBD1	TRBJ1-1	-	TGTGCCTGGAGTCCGACAGGGGGCTTCGCTGAAGCTTTCTTT	CAWSPTGGFAEAFF
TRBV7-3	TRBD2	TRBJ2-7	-	TGTGCCAGCAGCTTAAGCGGGAGCTCCTACGAGCAGTACTTC	CASSLSGSSYEQYF
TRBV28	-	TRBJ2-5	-	TGTGCCAGCAGTCTCCCGGACAGTCAAGAGACCCAGTACTTC	CASSLPDSQETQYF
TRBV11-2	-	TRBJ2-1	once	TGTGCCAGCAGCACAAATAGCGCACTGGGAGAGCAGTTCTTC	CASSTNSALGEQFF
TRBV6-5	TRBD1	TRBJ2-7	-	TGTGCCAGCAGTCGTACAGGGGGACCAGCAGACGAGCAGTACTTC	CASSRTGGPADEQYF
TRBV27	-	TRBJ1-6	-	TGTGCCAGCAGTACCCCGGGTCTTCCCCTCCACTTT	CASSTPGLPLHF
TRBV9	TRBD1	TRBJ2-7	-	TGTGCCAGCAGCGTAGCTCCGGGACAGTCAACCTACCAGCAGTACTTC	CASSVAPGQSTYQQYF
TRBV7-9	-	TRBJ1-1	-	TGTGCCAGCAGCTTGGGGCCGCGGACTGAAGCTTTCTTT	CASSLGPRTEAFF